This T cell receptor beta chain was sequenced for a study of blood T cells in healthy people across ages. Worth noting for this clonotype: Its antigen is not identified.

The second PCR ran about 6 to 12 cycles with a sample-barcoded 5' primer and J-beta primers. Each cDNA molecule, via a template-switch adaptor with 12 random nucleotides, was tagged. TCRdb re-analysed the 5' RACE reads in MiXCR, keeping a single row per CDR3 protein. The table lists about 730,000 distinct CDR3 sequences, around 40% of them singletons. Study-wide points: Higher naive T cell percentage went strongly together with higher TCR beta diversity.

There are 16 residues in the CDR3. Trimming cost V 7 bases and J 1 base; bases outside gene matches: 10. Germline V gene data show CDR1 as MNHEY and CDR2 as SVGAGI. The sequencing input was blood. The sequence came from an older woman in good health. V is TRBV6-5 and J is TRBJ2-5, with 9 bases identical to TRBD2. The CDR3 DNA reads TGTGCCAGCAAGACGGGACTAGCAGACTTCCAAGAGACCCAGTACTTC. Protein: CASKTGLADFQETQYF.